This record concerns one TCR beta chain sequence. Its target is unknown. Other DNA sequences within the sample encode an identical CDR3. The data were taken from a study of PD-1 blockade in classical Hodgkin lymphoma. Whole-study results and caveats: Possible causes of repertoire differences, disease activity or prior therapy, remain undefined. Reports described newly diagnosed patients as having lower baseline TCR diversity than healthy donors. Patients who initiated nivolumab within 1 year of ASCT were excluded.

The repertoire was sequenced with immunoSEQ multiplex PCR; TCRdb's copy has only in-frame clones and lacks some. The sample has 50,000 or so clones; about nine tenths are singletons. Time point specified: cycle 4 day 1 (C4D1), after five to seven weeks of nivolumab. Every single patient, without exception, relapsed after autologous stem cell transplantation, and brentuximab vedotin exposure varied. Germline lookup yields CDR1 SQVTM and CDR2 ANQGSEA. Trimming cost V 4 bases and J 0 bases, with 27 bases left between them. CDR3 length equals 19 residues. This receptor was identified in a human donor with classical Hodgkin lymphoma. This material consisted of peripheral blood mononuclear cells (PBMCs), taken before the fourth cycle of nivolumab. The chain is built from TRBV29-1 and TRBJ1-1; a weak D match, TRBD1 (6 bases). CDR3 DNA sequence: TGCAGCGTTGTAAAAAGGATCGGGGGCGGGGGGCTCATGAACACTGAAGCTTTCTTT. This encodes CSVVKRIGGGGLMNTEAFF.